The clone carrying this T cell receptor beta chain was counted many times. Its antigen is not identified. This sample is part of a study of regulatory T cells in long-lasting Graves disease. Study outcomes and limitations: Persistent disease was associated with favored TRBV28 usage and with favored use of TRBJ1-2 and TRBJ2-5.

This CDR3 has 14 residues. CDR1 MNHNS and CDR2 SASEGT come from the germline V gene. J was trimmed by 2 bases and V by 6 bases; bases with no gene match: 3. Noted time point: newly diagnosed GD, antithyroid drugs for less than 3 months. TCR sequences were obtained from RNA taken from PBMCs. Arm-PCR of CDR3 regions and iRepertoire HTBI primers were used to build TCR beta libraries. TCRdb processed the multiplex PCR reads anew with MiXCR; each CDR3 protein has one entry. The sample records some 330,000 distinct CDR3 sequences, approximately 12% being singletons. These same data were also listed under a study on T cells in Graves' hyperthyroidism and ophthalmopathy.

The sequence was obtained from a young woman with Graves disease. The V gene is TRBV6-1, the J gene TRBJ2-3; 9 nucleotides match TRBD2. The specimen comprised peripheral blood mononuclear cells (PBMCs), sampled at new diagnosis, from a patient treated with antithyroid drugs. The CDR3 nucleotides read TGTGCCAGCAGAGGACTAGCGCACACAGATACGCAGTATTTT. It specifies CASRGLAHTDTQYF.